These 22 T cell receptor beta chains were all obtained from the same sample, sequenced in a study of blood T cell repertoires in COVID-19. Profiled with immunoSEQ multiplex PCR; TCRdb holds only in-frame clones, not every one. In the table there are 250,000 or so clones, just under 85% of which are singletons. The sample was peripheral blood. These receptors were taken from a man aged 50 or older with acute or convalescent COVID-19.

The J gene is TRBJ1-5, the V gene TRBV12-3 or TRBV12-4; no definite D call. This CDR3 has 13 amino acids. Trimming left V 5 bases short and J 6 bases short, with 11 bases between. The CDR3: CASSRSSSQPQHF. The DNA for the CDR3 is TGTGCCAGCAGTCGTTCTTCCAGTCAGCCCCAGCATTTT.

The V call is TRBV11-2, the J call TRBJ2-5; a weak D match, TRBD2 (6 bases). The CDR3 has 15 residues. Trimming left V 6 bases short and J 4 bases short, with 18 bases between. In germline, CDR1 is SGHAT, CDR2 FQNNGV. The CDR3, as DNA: TGTGCCAGCAGTAACCCGCCTTTGGGGGGAGAGACCCAGTACTTC. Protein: CASSNPPLGGETQYF.

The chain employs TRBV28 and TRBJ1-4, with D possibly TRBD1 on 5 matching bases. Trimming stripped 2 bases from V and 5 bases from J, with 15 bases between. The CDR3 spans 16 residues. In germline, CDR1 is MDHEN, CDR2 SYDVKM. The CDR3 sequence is CASSLAMGTPNEKLFF. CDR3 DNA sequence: TGTGCCAGCAGTTTAGCCATGGGGACTCCGAATGAAAAACTGTTTTTT. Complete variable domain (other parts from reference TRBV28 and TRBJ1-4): DVKVTQSSRYLVKRTGEKVFLECVQDMDHENMFWYRQDPGLGLRLIYFSYDVKMKEKGDIPEGYSVSREKKERFSLILESASTNQTSMYLCASSLAMGTPNEKLFFGSGTQLSVL.

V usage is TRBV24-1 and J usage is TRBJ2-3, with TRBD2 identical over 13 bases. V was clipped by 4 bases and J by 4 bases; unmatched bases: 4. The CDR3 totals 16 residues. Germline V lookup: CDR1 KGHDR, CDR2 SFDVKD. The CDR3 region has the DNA TGTGCCACCAGTGACATTACTAGCGGGAGGGCAGATACGCAGTATTTT. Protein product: CATSDITSGRADTQYF.

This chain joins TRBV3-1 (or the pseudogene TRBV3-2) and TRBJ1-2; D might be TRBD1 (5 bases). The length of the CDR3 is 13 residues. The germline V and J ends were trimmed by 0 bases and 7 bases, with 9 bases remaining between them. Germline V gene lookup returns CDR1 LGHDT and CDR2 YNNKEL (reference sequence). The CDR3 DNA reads TGTGCCAGCAGCCAAGATCGTACAGGTGGCTACACCTTC. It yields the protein CASSQDRTGGYTF.

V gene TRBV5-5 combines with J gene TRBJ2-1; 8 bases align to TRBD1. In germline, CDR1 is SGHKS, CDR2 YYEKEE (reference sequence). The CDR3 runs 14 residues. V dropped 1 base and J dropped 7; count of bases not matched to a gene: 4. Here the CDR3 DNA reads TGTGCCAGCAGCTTGTATACAGGGGGGAATGAGCAGTTCTTC. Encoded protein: CASSLYTGGNEQFF.

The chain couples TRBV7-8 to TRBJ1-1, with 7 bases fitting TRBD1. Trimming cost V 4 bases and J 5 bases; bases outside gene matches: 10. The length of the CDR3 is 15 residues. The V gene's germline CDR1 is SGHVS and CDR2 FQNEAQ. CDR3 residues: CASSSRGQELTEAFF. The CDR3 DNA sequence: TGTGCCAGCAGCTCACGAGGACAGGAATTGACTGAAGCTTTCTTT.

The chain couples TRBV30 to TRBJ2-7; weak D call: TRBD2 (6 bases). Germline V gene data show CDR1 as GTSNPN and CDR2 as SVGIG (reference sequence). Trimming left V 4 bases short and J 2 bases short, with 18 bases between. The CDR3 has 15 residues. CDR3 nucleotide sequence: TGTGCCTGGACTGGGGGTGATAGCGGCACCTACGAGCAGTACTTC. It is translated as CAWTGGDSGTYEQYF.

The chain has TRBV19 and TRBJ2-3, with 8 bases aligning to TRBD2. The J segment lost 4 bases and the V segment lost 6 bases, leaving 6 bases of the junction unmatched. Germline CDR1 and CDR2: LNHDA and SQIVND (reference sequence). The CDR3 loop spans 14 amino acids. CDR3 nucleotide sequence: TGTGCCAGTAGCGGGGGGGCCGGGTCAGATACGCAGTATTTT. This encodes CASSGGAGSDTQYF.

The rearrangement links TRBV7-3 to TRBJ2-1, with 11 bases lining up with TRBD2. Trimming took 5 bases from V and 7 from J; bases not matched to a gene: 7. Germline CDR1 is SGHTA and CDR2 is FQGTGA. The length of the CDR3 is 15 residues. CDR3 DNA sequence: TGTGCCAGCAGCCTAGCGGGAGGCGGAGGAAATGAGCAGTTCTTC. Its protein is CASSLAGGGGNEQFF.

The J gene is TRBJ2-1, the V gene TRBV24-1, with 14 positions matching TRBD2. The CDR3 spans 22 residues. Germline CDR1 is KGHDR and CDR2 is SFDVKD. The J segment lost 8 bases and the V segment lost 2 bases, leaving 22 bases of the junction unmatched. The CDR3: CATSDSIATPDRGLAGDYEQFF. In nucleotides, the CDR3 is TGTGCCACCAGTGATTCGATAGCTACCCCGGACAGGGGACTAGCGGGGGACTATGAGCAGTTCTTC.

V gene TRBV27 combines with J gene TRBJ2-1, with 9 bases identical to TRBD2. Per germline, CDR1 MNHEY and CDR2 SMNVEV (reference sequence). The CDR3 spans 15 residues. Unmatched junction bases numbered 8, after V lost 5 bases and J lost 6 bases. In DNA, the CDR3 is TGTGCCAGCAGTCCTCCGGGACTAGCAGTCAATGAGCAGTTCTTC. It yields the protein CASSPPGLAVNEQFF.

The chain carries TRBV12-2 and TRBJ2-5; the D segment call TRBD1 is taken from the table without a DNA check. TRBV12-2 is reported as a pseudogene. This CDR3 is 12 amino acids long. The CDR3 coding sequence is TGTGCAAGTCGCTTCCGACAGGGAACCCAGTACTTC. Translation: CASRFRQGTQYF.

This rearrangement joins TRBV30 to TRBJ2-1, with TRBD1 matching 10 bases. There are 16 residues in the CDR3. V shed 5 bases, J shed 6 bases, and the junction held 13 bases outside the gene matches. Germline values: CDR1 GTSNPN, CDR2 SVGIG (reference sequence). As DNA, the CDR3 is TGTGCCTGGTGGGGTACGGGACAGGGGAGGCCCAATGAGCAGTTCTTC. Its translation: CAWWGTGQGRPNEQFF.

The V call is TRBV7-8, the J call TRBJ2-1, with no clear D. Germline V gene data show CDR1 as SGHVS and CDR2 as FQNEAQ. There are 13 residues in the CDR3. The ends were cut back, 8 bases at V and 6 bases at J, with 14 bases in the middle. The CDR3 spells CASGRPGSNEQFF. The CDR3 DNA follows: TGTGCCAGCGGCCGGCCAGGCTCCAATGAGCAGTTCTTC.

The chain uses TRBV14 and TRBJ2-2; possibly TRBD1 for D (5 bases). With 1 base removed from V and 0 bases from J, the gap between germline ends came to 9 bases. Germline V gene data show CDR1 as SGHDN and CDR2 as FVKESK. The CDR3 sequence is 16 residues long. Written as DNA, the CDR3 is TGTGCCAGCAGCCAAGTACGGACATCGAACACCGGGGAGCTGTTTTTT. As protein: CASSQVRTSNTGELFF.

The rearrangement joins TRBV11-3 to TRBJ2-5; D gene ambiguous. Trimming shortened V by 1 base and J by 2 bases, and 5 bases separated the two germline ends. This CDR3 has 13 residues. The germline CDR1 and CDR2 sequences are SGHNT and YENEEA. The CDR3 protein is CASSLVSQETQYF. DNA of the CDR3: TGTGCCAGCAGCTTAGTGTCTCAAGAGACCCAGTACTTC.

Here the CDR3 reads CASSLAPGQGHEKLFF. CDR3 DNA: TGTGCCAGCAGCTTAGCACCGGGACAGGGGCATGAAAAACTGTTTTTT. The chain recombines TRBV7-2 with TRBJ1-4; 10 nucleotides agree with TRBD1. From germline, CDR1 is SGHTA and CDR2 FQGNSA. J gave up 6 bases and V 0 bases, and 4 bases lay outside the gene matches. The length of the CDR3 is 16 residues. Using reference TRBV7-2 and TRBJ1-4 for the parts outside the CDR3, the full variable domain is GAGVSQSPSNKVTEKGKDVELRCDPISGHTALYWYRQSLGQGLEFLIYFQGNSAPDKSGLPSDRFSAERTGGSVSTLTIQRTQQEDSAVYLCASSLAPGQGHEKLFFGSGTQLSVL.

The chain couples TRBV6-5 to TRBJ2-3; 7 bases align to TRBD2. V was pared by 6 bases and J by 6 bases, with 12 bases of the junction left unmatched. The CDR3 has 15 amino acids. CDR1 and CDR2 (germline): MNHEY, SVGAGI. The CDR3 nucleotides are TGTGCCAGCAGGTCGTCCGGGGGGTGGTGGGATACGCAGTATTTT. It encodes CASRSSGGWWDTQYF.

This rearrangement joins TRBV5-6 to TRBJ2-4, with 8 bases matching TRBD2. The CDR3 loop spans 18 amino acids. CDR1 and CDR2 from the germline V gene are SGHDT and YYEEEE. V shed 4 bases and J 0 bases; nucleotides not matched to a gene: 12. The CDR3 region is CASSRKGSGRVAKNIQYF. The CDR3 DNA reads TGTGCCAGCAGCCGCAAGGGGAGCGGGAGAGTAGCCAAAAACATTCAGTACTTC.

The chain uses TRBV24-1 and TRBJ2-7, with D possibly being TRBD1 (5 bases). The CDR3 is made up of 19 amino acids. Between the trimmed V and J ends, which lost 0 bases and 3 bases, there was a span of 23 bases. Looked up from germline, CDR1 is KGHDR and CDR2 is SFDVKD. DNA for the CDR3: TGTGCCACCAGTGATTTGACAGGAGAAGTACTCATAGTTCGCTACGAGCAGTACTTC. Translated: CATSDLTGEVLIVRYEQYF.

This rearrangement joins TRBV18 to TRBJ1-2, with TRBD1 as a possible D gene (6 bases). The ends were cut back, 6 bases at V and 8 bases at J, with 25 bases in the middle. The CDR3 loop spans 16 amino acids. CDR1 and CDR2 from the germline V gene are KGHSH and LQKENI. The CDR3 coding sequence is TGTGCCAGCTCGCAGGACAGCCCGCGGATTCAGGGCGGCTACACCTTC. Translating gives CASSQDSPRIQGGYTF.